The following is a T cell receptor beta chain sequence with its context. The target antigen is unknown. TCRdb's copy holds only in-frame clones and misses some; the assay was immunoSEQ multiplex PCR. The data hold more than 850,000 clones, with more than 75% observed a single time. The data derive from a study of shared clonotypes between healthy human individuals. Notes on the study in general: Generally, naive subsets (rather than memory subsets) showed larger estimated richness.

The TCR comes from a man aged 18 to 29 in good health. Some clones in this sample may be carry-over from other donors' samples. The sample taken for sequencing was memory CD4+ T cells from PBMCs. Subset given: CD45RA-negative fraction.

The CDR3 coding sequence is TGTGCCAGCAGGCCTACGGGGGACTCTGGAAACACCATATATTTT. Its protein product is CASRPTGDSGNTIYF. This rearrangement joins TRBV11-2 to TRBJ1-3, with D possibly being TRBD1 (5 bases). V lost 6 bases to trimming and J lost 0 bases, with 12 bases between them. This CDR3 contains 15 residues. CDR1 is SGHAT, CDR2 FQNNGV, per germline.